This TCR beta chain was captured by sequencing in a study of blood T cell repertoires in COVID-19. Study information: From the United States, Italy and Spain came samples of acute and convalescent COVID-19. The analysed material was cDNA or gDNA that came from T cells, B-cell-depleted T cells, or PBMCs.

Trimming took 8 bases from V and 6 from J; bases not matched to a gene: 6. CDR3 length: 12 amino acids. Per germline, CDR1 GTSNPN and CDR2 SVGIG (reference sequence). This clone was recorded only once. Original data processing: Nucleated cell counts were estimated from reference gene primer amplification. TCRdb's table, derived via immunoSEQ multiplex PCR, lists solely in-frame clones and lacks some. V, J and clone size are those of that table, while D and trimming were read from the DNA. The sample holds 55,000 to 80,000 clones, approximately 82% seen once. The chain has TRBV30 and TRBJ1-2; 10 nucleotides agree with TRBD1. The sequence was obtained from a human donor in a cohort sampled during active COVID-19. What was sequenced was peripheral blood. CDR3 in amino acids: CASRTGGNGYTF. CDR3 sequence (DNA): TGTGCCAGCAGGACAGGGGGTAATGGCTACACCTTC.